What follows is one TCR beta chain and its context. The target antigen is unknown. This sample was included in a study of T cell repertoires in cytomegalovirus infection. Background on the study: CMV epitopes in the study were HLA-C-restricted (recently identified) and HLA-B-restricted (well studied). CMV infection and matching HLA type were both indicated by public TCR beta signatures.

Via MiXCR, TCRdb re-called the reads, giving one row per CDR3 protein. The table records some 800,000 distinct CDR3 sequences, about 28% of them present only once. Study conclusions and caveats: The cumulative frequency of public TCR beta families distinguished individuals who carried CMV together with the relevant HLA. Within the response measured ex vivo, HLA-C-restricted CMV-specific TCR beta clonotypes were dominant.

This receptor was identified in a human donor in good health (CMV status not recorded). Some clones in this sample may be carry-over from other donors' samples. Sequenced here: cultured CD8+ T cells from PBMCs, sampled from culture after CMV antigen stimulation.

As DNA, the CDR3 is TGTGCCAGTTCCCGGGACTCCATCCGAGATACGCAGTATTTT. Encoded protein: CASSRDSIRDTQYF. The V gene is TRBV13, the J gene TRBJ2-3, with D possibly TRBD2 on 6 matching bases. Per germline, CDR1 PRHDT and CDR2 FYEKMQ (reference sequence). There are 14 residues in the CDR3. Trimming took 9 bases from V and 5 from J, leaving 18 bases between them. The full variable domain, its missing parts supplied by reference TRBV13 and TRBJ2-3, is AAGVIQSPRHLIKEKRETATLKCYPIPRHDTVYWYQQGPGQDPQFLISFYEKMQSDKGSIPDRFSAQQFSDYHSELNMSSLELGDSALYFCASSRDSIRDTQYFGPGTRLTVL.